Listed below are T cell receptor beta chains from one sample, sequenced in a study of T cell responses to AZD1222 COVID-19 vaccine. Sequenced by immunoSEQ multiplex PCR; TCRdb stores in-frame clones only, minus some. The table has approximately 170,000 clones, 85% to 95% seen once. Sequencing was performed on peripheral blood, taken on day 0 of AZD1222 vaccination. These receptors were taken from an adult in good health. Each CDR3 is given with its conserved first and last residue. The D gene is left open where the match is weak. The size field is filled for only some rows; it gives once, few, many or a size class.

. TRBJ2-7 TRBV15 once CATSRVGDPYEQYF TGTGCCACCAGCAGAGTAGGGGACCCCTACGAGCAGTACTTC
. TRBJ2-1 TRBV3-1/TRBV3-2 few CASSHSGGTNEQFF TGTGCCAGCAGCCATTCCGGGGGAACTAATGAGCAGTTCTTC
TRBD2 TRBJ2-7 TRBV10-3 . CAIRGSTSGGHEQYF TGTGCCATCAGGGGGTCGACTAGCGGGGGCCACGAGCAGTACTTC
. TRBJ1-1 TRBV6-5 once CASSYGVGIGTEAFF TGTGCCAGCAGTTACGGTGTAGGTATAGGCACTGAAGCTTTCTTT
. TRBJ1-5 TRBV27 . CASSDRPYSNQPQHF TGTGCCAGCAGTGATCGGCCCTATAGCAATCAGCCCCAGCATTTT
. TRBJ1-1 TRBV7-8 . CASSPQGPPLNTEAFF TGTGCCAGCAGCCCACAGGGCCCCCCCTTGAACACTGAAGCTTTCTTT
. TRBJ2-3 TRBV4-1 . CASSQVADTQYF TGCGCCAGCAGCCAGGTAGCGGATACGCAGTATTTT
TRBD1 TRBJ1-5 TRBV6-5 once CASRGGTGVNQPQHF TGTGCCAGCAGGGGGGGGACAGGGGTCAATCAGCCCCAGCATTTT
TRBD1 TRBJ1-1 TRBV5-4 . CASSEGQAMNTEAFF TGTGCCAGCAGCGAGGGACAGGCGATGAACACTGAAGCTTTCTTT
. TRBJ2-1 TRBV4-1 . CASSQDPGVGDNEQFF TGCGCCAGCAGCCAAGATCCAGGGGTCGGGGACAATGAGCAGTTCTTC
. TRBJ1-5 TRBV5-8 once CASSSQVPYSNQPQHF TGTGCCAGCAGCTCGCAAGTTCCCTATAGCAATCAGCCCCAGCATTTT
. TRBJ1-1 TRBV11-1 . CASGYARSTEAFF TGTGCCAGCGGATACGCCAGGAGCACTGAAGCTTTCTTT
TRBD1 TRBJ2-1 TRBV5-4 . CASITWGTGEEQFF TGTGCCAGCATCACCTGGGGGACAGGGGAGGAGCAGTTCTTC
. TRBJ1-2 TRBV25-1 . CASSDPPPNYGYTF TGTGCCAGCAGTGATCCTCCCCCAAACTATGGCTACACCTTC
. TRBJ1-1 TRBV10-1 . CASSDSGITEAFF TGCGCCAGCAGTGATTCGGGGATCACTGAAGCTTTCTTT
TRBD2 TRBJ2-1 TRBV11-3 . CASSLGLEYNEQFF TGTGCCAGCAGCTTGGGACTAGAATACAATGAGCAGTTCTTC
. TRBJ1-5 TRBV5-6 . CASSSTGGKGWNQPQHF TGTGCCAGCAGCTCCACGGGGGGCAAGGGGTGGAATCAGCCCCAGCATTTT
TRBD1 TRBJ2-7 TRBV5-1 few CASSQGQGTAAYEQYF TGCGCCAGCAGCCAGGGACAGGGGACGGCAGCCTACGAGCAGTACTTC
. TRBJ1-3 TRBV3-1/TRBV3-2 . CASSQVLQGWTGNTIYF TGTGCCAGCAGCCAAGTTTTACAGGGATGGACTGGAAACACCATATATTTT
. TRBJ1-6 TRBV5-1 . CASSLEWGLSNSPLHF TGCGCCAGCAGCTTGGAATGGGGGCTAAGTAATTCACCCCTCCACTTT
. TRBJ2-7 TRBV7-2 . CASSALPGVSHEQYF TGTGCCAGCAGCGCGTTGCCAGGGGTGTCCCACGAGCAGTACTTC
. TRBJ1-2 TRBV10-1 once CASSPVGNYGYTF TGCGCCAGCAGCCCGGTGGGAAACTATGGCTACACCTTC
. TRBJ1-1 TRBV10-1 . CASSESHRLPEAFF TGCGCCAGCAGTGAGTCCCACAGGCTACCTGAAGCTTTCTTT
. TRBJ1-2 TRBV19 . CASSYQGYRGYTF TGTGCCAGTAGTTATCAGGGGTATCGTGGCTACACCTTC
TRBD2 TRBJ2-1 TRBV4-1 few CASSQSGRPRSGGSYNEQFF TGCGCCAGCAGCCAAAGCGGGAGGCCCCGTAGCGGGGGTTCGTACAATGAGCAGTTCTTC
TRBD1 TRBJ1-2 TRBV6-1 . CASSDGRTGGVGGYTF TGTGCCAGCAGTGACGGGCGGACAGGGGGCGTGGGTGGCTACACCTTC
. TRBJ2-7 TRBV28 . CASSNPDGRFLQYF TGTGCCAGCAGTAACCCCGACGGCAGGTTCCTGCAGTACTTC
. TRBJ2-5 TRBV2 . CASSPQGGSQETQYF TGTGCCAGCAGTCCCCAAGGGGGTTCTCAAGAGACCCAGTACTTC
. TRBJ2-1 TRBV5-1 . CASSQVGEQFF TGCGCCAGCAGCCAAGTGGGTGAGCAGTTCTTC
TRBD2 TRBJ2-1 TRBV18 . CASSRTSGRANEQFF TGTGCCAGCTCACGCACTAGCGGGAGGGCTAATGAGCAGTTCTTC
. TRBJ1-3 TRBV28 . CASRGGRSGNTIYF TGTGCCAGCAGGGGGGGGAGGTCTGGAAACACCATATATTTT
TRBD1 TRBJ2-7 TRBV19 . CASSMRQGSYEQYF TGTGCCAGTAGTATGAGACAGGGTTCCTACGAGCAGTACTTC
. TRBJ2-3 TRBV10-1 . CASSESPSTAGDTQYF TGCGCCAGCAGTGAGTCCCCTAGCACGGCGGGAGATACGCAGTATTTT
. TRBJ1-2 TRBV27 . CASRWGQGGYTF TGTGCCAGCAGATGGGGGCAGGGGGGCTACACCTTC
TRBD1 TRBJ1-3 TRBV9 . CASSAQGGRNTIYF TGTGCCAGCAGCGCCCAGGGGGGGAGAAACACCATATATTTT
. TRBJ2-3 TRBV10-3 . CAISEPGPDTQYF TGTGCCATCAGTGAACCAGGGCCAGATACGCAGTATTTT
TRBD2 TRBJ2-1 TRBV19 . CASSIDPWTSGGHYNEQFF TGTGCCAGTAGTATAGATCCTTGGACTAGCGGGGGGCACTACAATGAGCAGTTCTTC